Following are 5 T cell receptor beta chains from one sample sequenced in a study of blood T cell repertoires in COVID-19. This table comes from immunoSEQ multiplex PCR, and its TCRdb copy is limited to in-frame clones, with some not included. The sample holds roughly 170,000 clones, around 67% seen once. The sequencing input was peripheral blood. The receptors come from a woman of 80 years or more with acute or convalescent COVID-19.

V usage is TRBV20-1 and J usage is TRBJ2-1; tentatively, D is TRBD2 (5 bases). CDR1 and CDR2 from the germline V gene are DFQATT and SNEGSKA (reference sequence). Trimming took 3 bases from V and 7 from J, leaving 19 bases between them. The CDR3 covers 15 residues. CDR3 protein: CSASIRDGMRNEQFF. CDR3 in DNA: TGCAGTGCTAGTATAAGAGACGGGATGAGGAATGAGCAGTTCTTC.

V is TRBV30 and J is TRBJ1-5, with D hard to call. V was trimmed by 3 bases and J by 7 bases, leaving 13 bases between them. The CDR3 runs 13 residues. Per germline, CDR1 GTSNPN and CDR2 SVGIG (reference sequence). CDR3 sequence reads: CAWSLNGGQPQHF. DNA for the CDR3: TGTGCCTGGAGCCTTAACGGAGGCCAGCCCCAGCATTTT.

J is TRBJ2-2 and V is TRBV7-9; 12 positions match TRBD2. The CDR3 has 17 residues. Germline CDR1 is SEHNR and CDR2 is FQNEAQ (reference sequence). V gave up 10 bases and J gave up 2 bases; unmatched junction bases: 11. CDR3 amino acids: CATISLAGGPNTGELFF. CDR3 DNA: TGTGCCACCATCTCCCTAGCGGGAGGGCCTAACACCGGGGAGCTGTTTTTT.

The table lists this clone with a few counts. The chain joins TRBV11-3 to TRBJ2-4; TRBD1 agrees at 8 bases. The CDR3 covers 16 residues. The trim removed 4 bases at V and 0 bases at J, leaving 5 bases unmatched. Germline V gives CDR1 SGHNT, CDR2 YENEEA. CDR3: CASSSGTGGAKNIQYF. The CDR3 bases are TGTGCCAGCAGCTCAGGGACAGGAGGAGCCAAAAACATTCAGTACTTC.

The chain joins TRBV9 to TRBJ1-2; 7 nucleotides agree with TRBD1. Germline-derived CDR1 and CDR2 are SGDLS and YYNGEE. V was clipped by 0 bases and J by 7 bases; unmatched bases: 12. The CDR3 is made up of 16 amino acids. CDR3 nucleotide sequence: TGTGCCAGCAGCGTAGACTCGACATACAGGGGAGGTGGCTACACCTTC. Its protein product is CASSVDSTYRGGGYTF.